This T cell receptor (beta chain) came from a study of blood T cell repertoires in COVID-19. The V gene's germline CDR1 is SGHRS and CDR2 YFSETQ. J gave up 0 bases and V 5 bases, and 4 bases lay outside the gene matches. The CDR3 runs to 15 residues. Profiled with immunoSEQ multiplex PCR; TCRdb holds only in-frame clones, not every one. This table holds under 500,000 clones, roughly 87% found once. The TCR was taken from a woman between 18 and 29 years old with acute COVID-19. V usage is TRBV5-1 and J usage is TRBJ2-5; 10 positions agree with TRBD2. Sequences were obtained from PBMCs or T cells enriched from blood (not recorded which). As DNA, the CDR3 is TGCGCCAGCAGTCTAGCGGGGGTATACCAAGAGACCCAGTACTTC. Translation: CASSLAGVYQETQYF.